The clone carrying this T cell receptor (beta chain) has more than one count but fewer than ten. No antigen is known for it. Germline-derived CDR1 and CDR2 are MGHDK and SYGVNS. The CDR3 is made up of 17 amino acids. J lost 1 base, V lost 4 bases, and 10 bases had no gene match. Amplification of TCR beta CDR3 regions was performed using RNA transcripts as template. The TCR CDR3 was amplified in a first-round RT-PCR using the HTBI primer set. TCRdb itself ran the multiplex PCR reads through MiXCR, one entry per CDR3 protein. The sample includes around 450,000 distinct CDR3 sequences, approximately 14% of them seen just once. The data derive from a study of T cells in Graves' hyperthyroidism and ophthalmopathy. General study points: The model identified upcoming ophthalmopathy a median roughly 6.5 months ahead of onset. Most thyroid clonotypes with frequency above 0.001 were detected in blood.

Across 18 months, stable Graves' hyperthyroidism was marked by no progression to ophthalmopathy. 10 ml of fresh peripheral blood supplied the PBMCs. This TCR derives from a woman younger than 35 with Graves' hyperthyroidism. Sequencing was done on a sample of blood. The chain is built from TRBV25-1 and TRBJ2-1, with 7 bases lining up with TRBD2. Here the CDR3 reads CASSGPLSGQSYNEQFF. The CDR3 DNA is TGTGCCAGCAGTGGACCTCTTAGCGGGCAATCCTACAATGAGCAGTTCTTC.